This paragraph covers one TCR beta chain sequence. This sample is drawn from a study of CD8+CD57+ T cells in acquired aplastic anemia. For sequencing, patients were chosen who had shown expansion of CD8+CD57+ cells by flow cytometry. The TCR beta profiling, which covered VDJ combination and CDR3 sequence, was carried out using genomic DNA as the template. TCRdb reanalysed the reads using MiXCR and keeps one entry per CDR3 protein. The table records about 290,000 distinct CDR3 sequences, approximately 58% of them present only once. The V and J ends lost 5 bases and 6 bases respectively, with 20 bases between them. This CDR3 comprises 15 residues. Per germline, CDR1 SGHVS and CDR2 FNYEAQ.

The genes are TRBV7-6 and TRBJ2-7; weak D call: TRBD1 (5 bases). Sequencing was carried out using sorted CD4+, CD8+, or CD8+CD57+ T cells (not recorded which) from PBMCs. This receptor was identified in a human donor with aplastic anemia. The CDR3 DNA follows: TGTGCCAGCAGCCCCTTGACAGATAGGAGCTGCGAGCAGTACTTC. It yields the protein CASSPLTDRSCEQYF.